A single sample is the source of the 21 T cell receptor beta chains below, sequenced in a study of human versus mouse CDR3 diversity and MHC coevolution. Assay used: immunoSEQ multiplex PCR; TCRdb lists only in-frame clones, some missing. The table has 80,000 or so clones, about 93% seen once. What was sequenced was naive CD4+ T cells from blood. This sample's subset: CD45RO-negative CD62L-positive naive CD4 T cells. The receptors were gathered from a person between 25 and 70 years old in good health.

This rearrangement joins TRBV5-1 to TRBJ2-5; maybe TRBD1 (5 bases). The better agreement between TRBJ2-7 and the DNA end casts doubt on the J call. This CDR3 has 15 residues. CDR1 is SGHRS, CDR2 YFSETQ, per germline. CDR3 residues: CASTPSGHFSYEQYF. The CDR3 bases are TGCGCCAGCACCCCCTCAGGGCACTTCTCCTACGAGCAGTACTTC.

The chain joins TRBV11-2 to TRBJ1-1; D unresolved. Between the trimmed V and J ends, which lost 3 bases and 5 bases, there was a span of 16 bases. In germline, CDR1 is SGHAT, CDR2 FQNNGV. The CDR3 length is 15 residues. CDR3 residues: CASSLWALLGTEAFF. In nucleotides, the CDR3 is TGTGCCAGCAGCTTGTGGGCCCTCCTTGGGACTGAAGCTTTCTTT.

In regard to this clone: Other nucleotide sequences in the sample specify the same CDR3. The chain is built from TRBV29-1 and TRBJ1-2; 7 bases match TRBD1. Trimming cost V 7 bases and J 5 bases; bases outside gene matches: 4. Germline V gene data show CDR1 as SQVTM and CDR2 as ANQGSEA. The CDR3 contains 11 residues. The CDR3 spells CSGGTAYGYTF. Written as DNA, the CDR3 is TGCAGCGGAGGGACAGCTTATGGCTACACCTTC.

Only one count was recorded for this clone. The gene calls are TRBV7-2 and TRBJ2-2; TRBD2 agrees at 7 bases. The CDR3 has 14 residues. The germline gives CDR1 SGHTA, CDR2 FQGNSA. With 11 bases clipped from V and 2 bases from J, the junction kept 8 bases outside the gene matches. CDR3 nucleotide sequence: TGTGCCCAAGCGGGGCAGGGAAACACCGGGGAGCTGTTTTTT. Translated, it gives CAQAGQGNTGELFF.

The chain links TRBV25-1 to TRBJ2-2, with 7 bases aligning to TRBD1. Germline V gene sequence: CDR1 MGHDK, CDR2 SYGVNS. J was trimmed by 4 bases and V by 4 bases; bases with no gene match: 3. This CDR3 has 14 residues. The CDR3: CASSVAGGTGELFF. CDR3 in DNA: TGTGCCAGCAGTGTGGCAGGGGGCACCGGGGAGCTGTTTTTT. Complete variable domain (other parts from reference TRBV25-1 and TRBJ2-2): EADIYQTPRYLVIGTGKKITLECSQTMGHDKMYWYQQDPGMELHLIHYSYGVNSTEKGDLSSESTVSRIRTEHFPLTLESARPSHTSQYLCASSVAGGTGELFFGEGSRLTVL.

V and J are TRBV30 and TRBJ2-6, with TRBD1 matching over 11 bases. The CDR3 has 17 residues. Germline lookup yields CDR1 GTSNPN and CDR2 SVGIG (reference sequence). V lost 4 bases to trimming and J lost 0 bases; unmatched junction nucleotides: 5. This CDR3 reads CAWNIGTGGSGANVLTF. The CDR3 DNA sequence: TGTGCCTGGAATATCGGGACAGGGGGCTCTGGGGCCAACGTCCTGACTTTC. Variable domain in full (rest from reference TRBV30 and TRBJ2-6): SQTIHQWPATLVQPVGSPLSLECTVEGTSNPNLYWYRQAAGRGLQLLFYSVGIGQISSEVPQNLSASRPQDRQFILSSKKLLLSDSGFYLCAWNIGTGGSGANVLTFGAGSRLTVL.

The J gene is TRBJ2-3, the V gene TRBV5-4, with D possibly being TRBD2 (5 bases). CDR1 and CDR2 (germline): SGHNT, YYREEE (reference sequence). CDR3 length equals 16 residues. Trimming removed 5 bases from V and 4 bases from J, with 20 bases in between. The CDR3 here is CASSPPGVLEADTQYF. CDR3 nucleotide sequence: TGTGCCAGCAGTCCTCCCGGGGTTCTGGAGGCAGATACGCAGTATTTT.

A single count supports this clone. CDR3 in amino acids: CASRPTGWHEQFF. The CDR3 region has the DNA TGTGCCAGCAGGCCGACAGGGTGGCATGAGCAGTTCTTC. V gene TRBV25-1 combines with J gene TRBJ2-1; 7 bases match TRBD1. The CDR3 runs to 13 residues. The V gene end was trimmed by 6 bases and the J gene end by 8 bases; junction bases not matched to a gene: 7. Germline V CDR1 and CDR2: MGHDK, SYGVNS.

This chain connects TRBV7-2 to TRBJ2-7; 10 bases are a match to TRBD1. V shed 5 bases and J 2 bases; nucleotides not matched to a gene: 6. This CDR3 has 15 residues. Per the germline V gene, CDR1 is SGHTA and CDR2 is FQGNSA. The CDR3 DNA reads as TGTGCCAGCAGCCCCGGACAGGGGGGAACCTACGAGCAGTACTTC. Protein: CASSPGQGGTYEQYF.

CDR3 DNA: TGTGCCAGCAGTATGGGACAGAACACTGAAGCTTTCTTT. Protein sequence: CASSMGQNTEAFF. The chain employs TRBV5-6 and TRBJ1-1, with D possibly TRBD1 on 6 matching bases. V lost 5 bases and J 1 base, leaving 9 bases between the germline ends. The CDR3 has 13 amino acids. The germline V gene encodes CDR1 SGHDT and CDR2 YYEEEE.

The chain couples TRBV7-9 to TRBJ2-7; 10 nucleotides match TRBD1. The V gene's germline CDR1 is SEHNR and CDR2 FQNEAQ (reference sequence). V was clipped by 5 bases and J by 4 bases; unmatched bases: 8. This CDR3 has 15 residues. CDR3 DNA: TGTGCCAGCAGCATGGGGGGGGACAGGGGTTACGAGCAGTACTTC. This codes for CASSMGGDRGYEQYF.

The chain is built from TRBV4-2 and TRBJ2-3; tentative D call: TRBD1 (6 bases). Germline V lookup: CDR1 LGHNA, CDR2 YNFKEQ. CDR3 length: 14 residues. V lost 2 bases, J lost 2 bases, and 8 bases lay in between. CDR3 DNA: TGTGCCAGCAGCCAAACAGGGCTCACAGATACGCAGTATTTT. Residues: CASSQTGLTDTQYF.

The J gene is TRBJ2-1, the V gene TRBV7-2; 10 nucleotides align to TRBD2. With 5 bases clipped from V and 7 bases from J, the junction kept 8 bases outside the gene matches. The CDR3 contains 15 residues. Germline V lookup: CDR1 SGHTA, CDR2 FQGNSA. Written as DNA, the CDR3 is TGTGCCAGCAGCGTCCCGGGACTAGCGTCGAATGAGCAGTTCTTC. Translation gives CASSVPGLASNEQFF.

The genes are TRBV7-2 and TRBJ2-1; tentatively, D is TRBD2 (5 bases). Trimming took 6 bases from V and 3 from J, leaving 15 bases between them. CDR3 length equals 15 residues. CDR1 is SGHTA and CDR2 is FQGNSA in the germline V gene. The DNA of the CDR3 is TGTGCCAGCAGTCGAGAGGCCGGGGTCTACAATGAGCAGTTCTTC. Its translation: CASSREAGVYNEQFF.

The rearrangement joins TRBV19 to TRBJ1-1, with 7 bases identical to TRBD1. The CDR3 extends over 15 amino acids. Germline CDR1 reads LNHDA; CDR2 reads SQIVND (reference sequence). V shed 6 bases and J 0 bases; nucleotides not matched to a gene: 7. The CDR3 region is CASSEQGTMNTEAFF. The CDR3 DNA follows: TGTGCCAGTAGCGAACAGGGGACCATGAACACTGAAGCTTTCTTT.

The chain has TRBV28 and TRBJ2-5; 8 nucleotides align to TRBD1. The J call may be mistaken, given a closer DNA end match to TRBJ2-7. CDR3 size: 15 residues. Germline CDR1 is MDHEN and CDR2 is SYDVKM. This CDR3 reads CASSSGQGSPYEQYF. The CDR3 bases are TGTGCCAGCAGTTCTGGACAGGGTTCTCCCTACGAGCAGTACTTC.

This clone was detected only a few times. The V and J genes are TRBV6-6 and TRBJ1-1, with unresolved D. CDR3 length: 15 residues. V gave up 6 bases and J gave up 4 bases, with 18 bases separating them. Germline CDR1 MNHNY, CDR2 SVGAGI (reference sequence). The DNA of the CDR3 is TGTGCCAGCAGACTAGGGCTCGGGGAGGGCACTGAAGCTTTCTTT. Translating it yields CASRLGLGEGTEAFF.

The chain is built from TRBV7-2 and TRBJ1-4; D unresolved. Germline CDR1 and CDR2: SGHTA and FQGNSA. The CDR3 covers 14 residues. The ends were cut back, 5 bases at V and 3 bases at J, with 10 bases in the middle. The CDR3, as DNA: TGTGCCAGCAGCCCGAGGGTGGCTAATGAAAAACTGTTTTTT. This gives the protein CASSPRVANEKLFF. The full variable domain, with the rest looked up from reference TRBV7-2 and TRBJ1-4, is GAGVSQSPSNKVTEKGKDVELRCDPISGHTALYWYRQSLGQGLEFLIYFQGNSAPDKSGLPSDRFSAERTGGSVSTLTIQRTQQEDSAVYLCASSPRVANEKLFFGSGTQLSVL.

The chain joins TRBV5-6 to TRBJ1-5; D is perhaps TRBD1 (5 bases). Per the germline V gene, CDR1 is SGHDT and CDR2 is YYEEEE. V lost 4 bases to trimming and J lost 1 base, with 12 bases between them. The CDR3 loop spans 15 amino acids. The CDR3 here is CASSLVGQSNQPQHF. The CDR3 DNA reads as TGTGCCAGCAGCCTCGTGGGGCAGAGCAATCAGCCCCAGCATTTT.

This rearrangement joins TRBV7-2 to TRBJ2-3, with 9 positions matching TRBD1. The CDR3 consists of 17 residues. V gave up 5 bases and J gave up 6 bases; unmatched junction bases: 15. Germline CDR1 and CDR2: SGHTA and FQGNSA. The CDR3 nucleotides are TGTGCCAGCAGCCCCGAGTCCCGACAGGGGGTGGGGGATACGCAGTATTTT. Protein product: CASSPESRQGVGDTQYF.

J is TRBJ2-1 and V is TRBV28; D may be TRBD2 (7 bases). CDR1 and CDR2 from the germline V gene are MDHEN and SYDVKM. The CDR3 totals 12 residues. V lost 6 bases, J lost 8 bases, and 11 bases lay in between. The DNA for the CDR3 is TGTGCCAGCAGCCCGGGGGGCCATGAGCAGTTCTTC. Protein sequence: CASSPGGHEQFF.